This T cell receptor beta chain was captured in a study of blood T cells in healthy people across ages. CDR3 size: 15 residues. The V gene end was trimmed by 6 bases and the J gene end by 5 bases; junction bases not matched to a gene: 10. Looked up from germline, CDR1 is MNHEY and CDR2 is SVGAGI. Remarks on this clonotype: Its antigen is undetermined.

Combining a sample-barcoded 5' primer with a J-beta primer mix, a second PCR ran for roughly 6 to 12 cycles. TCRdb re-derived calls from the 5' RACE reads in MiXCR, one entry per CDR3 protein. Among 600,000 to 650,000 distinct CDR3 sequences listed, about 54% were seen once. Findings of the study overall: Unsorted PBMCs prevented conclusive naive versus antigen-experienced comparison.

Material: blood. The chain employs TRBV6-5 and TRBJ2-1, with TRBD1 identical over 7 bases. The receptor comes from a man between 60 and 70 years old in good health. The CDR3 protein is CASSRDRVTNNEQFF. For the CDR3, the DNA is TGTGCCAGCAGCCGAGACAGGGTTACGAACAATGAGCAGTTCTTC.